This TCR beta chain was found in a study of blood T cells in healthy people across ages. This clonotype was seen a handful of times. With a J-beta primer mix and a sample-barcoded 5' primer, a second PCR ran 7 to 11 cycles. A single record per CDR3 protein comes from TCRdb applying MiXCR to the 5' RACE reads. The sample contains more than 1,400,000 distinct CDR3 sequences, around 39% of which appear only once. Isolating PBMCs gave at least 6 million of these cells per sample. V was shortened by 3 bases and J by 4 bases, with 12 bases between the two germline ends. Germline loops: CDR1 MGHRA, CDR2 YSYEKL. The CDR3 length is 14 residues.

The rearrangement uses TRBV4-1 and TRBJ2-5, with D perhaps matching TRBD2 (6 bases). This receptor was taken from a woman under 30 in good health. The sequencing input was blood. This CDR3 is CASSHPGVVETQYF. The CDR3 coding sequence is TGCGCCAGCAGCCACCCGGGAGTAGTAGAGACCCAGTACTTC.